This T cell receptor beta chain was captured in a study of blood T cell repertoires in COVID-19. Study information: Acute and convalescent COVID-19 specimens originated in the United States, Italy and Spain. PBMCs, B-cell-depleted T cells, or T cells were the source of the cDNA or gDNA that made up the material.

CDR1 and CDR2 from the germline V gene are MDHEN and SYDVKM. Trimming cost V 6 bases and J 4 bases; bases outside gene matches: 6. The CDR3 spans 14 residues. Profiling relied on immunoSEQ multiplex PCR, and the TCRdb table lists in-frame clones only, not all of them. The data show about 8,300 clones, approximately 88% seen once. V is TRBV28 and J is TRBJ1-2; 9 bases align to TRBD1. The sequenced sample consisted of peripheral blood. The receptor comes from a human donor in a cohort sampled during active COVID-19. The CDR3: CASSPDRGSYGYTF. As DNA, the CDR3 is TGTGCCAGCAGCCCCGACAGGGGGTCCTATGGCTACACCTTC.